These 26 T cell receptor beta chains share one sample of origin, sequenced in a study of T-cell reconstitution after alpha-beta-depleted transplantation in children. During its preparation, the TCRbeta library received unique molecular identifiers. In TCRdb, the PCR reads were re-called with MiXCR into one record per CDR3 protein. This sample has more than 200,000 distinct CDR3 sequences, with about a sixth found just once. This material consisted of PBMCs, mostly from graft donor cells, taken 360 days after TCRalphabeta/CD19-depleted stem cell transplant. Every receptor here comes from a male patient between 2 and 15 years old who had a stem cell transplant for acute lymphoblastic leukemia, so the T cells may come from the graft donor.

The sample holds a few counts of this clonotype. CDR3 coding DNA: TGTGCCAGCAGTTTTGGGGTACACAATGAGCAGTTCTTC. Translating it yields CASSFGVHNEQFF. The rearrangement uses TRBV27 and TRBJ2-1; the D is unclear. V lost 3 bases and J lost 5, with 8 bases in between. The length of the CDR3 is 13 residues. The V gene's germline CDR1 is MNHEY and CDR2 SMNVEV (reference sequence).

This clonotype was counted only a few times. The rearrangement joins TRBV6-1 to TRBJ2-1; weak D call: TRBD1 (6 bases). V was shortened by 9 bases and J by 7 bases, with 28 bases between the two germline ends. There are 17 residues in the CDR3. Germline V gives CDR1 MNHNS, CDR2 SASEGT. The CDR3 loop reads CASFAMGARGWFNEQFF. DNA for the CDR3: TGTGCCAGTTTCGCAATGGGAGCCAGGGGATGGTTTAATGAGCAGTTCTTC.

This clonotype has a handful of counts. V and J are TRBV5-1 and TRBJ2-7, with D possibly matching TRBD2 (5 bases). Per the germline V gene, CDR1 is SGHRS and CDR2 is YFSETQ. CDR3 length: 16 amino acids. V lost 5 bases to trimming and J lost 2 bases, with 20 bases between them. CDR3 coding DNA: TGCGCCAGCAGTTACTCCGGGATCGGGATGCCCTACGAGCAGTACTTC. Amino acids: CASSYSGIGMPYEQYF.

This chain connects TRBV7-2 to TRBJ2-1; no reliable D call. The germline V and J ends were trimmed by 3 bases and 8 bases, with 5 bases remaining between them. There are 11 residues in the CDR3. Per germline, CDR1 SGHTA and CDR2 FQGNSA. CDR3 nucleotide sequence: TGTGCCAGCAGCTTCTCGGATGAGCAGTTCTTC. Translating it yields CASSFSDEQFF. Together with reference TRBV7-2 and TRBJ2-1, the CDR3 gives the full variable domain: GAGVSQSPSNKVTEKGKDVELRCDPISGHTALYWYRQSLGQGLEFLIYFQGNSAPDKSGLPSDRFSAERTGGSVSTLTIQRTQQEDSAVYLCASSFSDEQFFGPGTRLTVL.

J is TRBJ2-5 and V is TRBV4-3; D possibly corresponds to TRBD1 (5 bases). This CDR3 has 17 residues. V was clipped by 3 bases and J by 7 bases, with 24 bases between them. Germline-derived CDR1 and CDR2 are LGHNA and YSLEER. CDR3: CASSQTSEVFRGWTQYF. The CDR3, as DNA: TGCGCCAGCAGCCAGACTTCCGAGGTCTTTAGGGGATGGACCCAGTACTTC.

This clonotype has only a few counts. The chain joins TRBV27 to TRBJ2-1; D remains unclear. Looked up from germline, CDR1 is MNHEY and CDR2 is SMNVEV (reference sequence). CDR3 length equals 13 residues. Deletions cut 3 bases from V and 9 bases from J, with 12 bases between. The CDR3 reads CASSLLAEAEQFF. CDR3 nucleotide sequence: TGTGCCAGCAGTTTGTTAGCTGAGGCTGAGCAGTTCTTC.

This clonotype was counted a few times. The chain employs TRBV19 and TRBJ2-2; tentative D call: TRBD1 (6 bases). In germline, CDR1 is LNHDA, CDR2 SQIVND (reference sequence). Trimming pared 9 bases from V and 0 bases from J, leaving 11 bases between. This CDR3 has 14 amino acids. This CDR3 is CASLRQANTGELFF. The CDR3 bases are TGTGCCAGCCTTCGACAGGCGAACACCGGGGAGCTGTTTTTT. The full variable domain, with the rest looked up from reference TRBV19 and TRBJ2-2, is DGGITQSPKYLFRKEGQNVTLSCEQNLNHDAMYWYRQDPGQGLRLIYYSQIVNDFQKGDIAEGYSVSREKKESFPLTVTSAQKNPTAFYLCASLRQANTGELFFGEGSRLTVL.

The sample holds a few counts of this clonotype. V gene TRBV6-2 or TRBV6-3 combines with J gene TRBJ2-1; 8 bases map to TRBD2. This CDR3 contains 16 residues. Germline V gene data show CDR1 as MNHEY and CDR2 as SVGEGT. After removal of 5 bases from V and 4 bases from J, the junction contained 10 bases not matched to a gene. CDR3 in amino acids: CASSTGASGRYNEQFF. The CDR3 DNA reads as TGTGCCAGCAGTACCGGGGCTAGCGGGCGATACAATGAGCAGTTCTTC.

V gene TRBV9 combines with J gene TRBJ2-1; 10 nucleotides line up with TRBD1. V dropped 3 bases and J dropped 5; count of bases not matched to a gene: 8. Germline V CDR1 and CDR2: SGDLS, YYNGEE. The CDR3 loop spans 16 amino acids. Here the CDR3 DNA reads TGTGCCAGCAGCGACCGATCCGGGACAGGGGACAATGAGCAGTTCTTC. Encoded protein: CASSDRSGTGDNEQFF.

This sequence joins TRBV6-5 and TRBJ1-5; D ambiguous. Germline V gene data show CDR1 as MNHEY and CDR2 as SVGAGI. Trimming took off 2 bases at V and 2 bases at J, with 10 bases between the two ends. The CDR3 runs 15 residues. Here the CDR3 reads CASSYAGVGNQPQHF. The DNA of the CDR3 is TGTGCCAGCAGTTACGCGGGCGTTGGCAATCAGCCCCAGCATTTT.

V usage is TRBV12-3 or TRBV12-4 and J usage is TRBJ2-7, with D possibly being TRBD2 (6 bases). The CDR3 consists of 13 residues. With 6 bases removed from V and 2 bases from J, the gap between germline ends came to 11 bases. The DNA of the CDR3 is TGTGCCAGCAGCAGGGAGGTCGCCTACGAGCAGTACTTC. This codes for CASSREVAYEQYF.

The chain recombines TRBV7-2 with TRBJ2-1; D possibly matches TRBD1 or TRBD2 (7 bases each). With 3 bases removed from V and 6 bases from J, the gap between germline ends came to 12 bases. CDR1 and CDR2 from the germline V gene are SGHTA and FQGNSA. CDR3 length: 14 amino acids. The CDR3 DNA reads as TGTGCCAGCAGCTTCCCAGGGGGGGGCAATGAGCAGTTCTTC. It yields the protein CASSFPGGGNEQFF. Full variable domain (outside the CDR3, taken from reference TRBV7-2 and TRBJ2-1): GAGVSQSPSNKVTEKGKDVELRCDPISGHTALYWYRQSLGQGLEFLIYFQGNSAPDKSGLPSDRFSAERTGGSVSTLTIQRTQQEDSAVYLCASSFPGGGNEQFFGPGTRLTVL.

The genes are TRBV28 and TRBJ2-7, with 9 positions matching TRBD1. Germline V gene sequence: CDR1 MDHEN, CDR2 SYDVKM. CDR3 length: 19 amino acids. Trimming cost V 4 bases and J 7 bases; bases outside gene matches: 23. CDR3 loop: CASSSPGTGTKASPGEQYF. CDR3 nucleotide sequence: TGTGCCAGCAGTTCACCCGGGACAGGGACTAAAGCGTCGCCCGGGGAGCAGTACTTC. The entire variable domain, with the rest obtained from reference TRBV28 and TRBJ2-7, is as follows: DVKVTQSSRYLVKRTGEKVFLECVQDMDHENMFWYRQDPGLGLRLIYFSYDVKMKEKGDIPEGYSVSREKKERFSLILESASTNQTSMYLCASSSPGTGTKASPGEQYFGPGTRLTVT.

This clonotype was seen only a few times. Here the CDR3 omits its conserved ending phenylalanine or tryptophan, so a read error is the likely source. The chain carries TRBV5-1 and TRBJ1-1; D remains unclear. Germline CDR1 and CDR2: SGHRS and YFSETQ. The CDR3 sequence is 12 residues long. V was cut by 6 bases and J by 5 bases, with 11 bases left in between. The CDR3, as DNA: TGCGCCAGCACGAATGGGTATACTGAAGCTTTCTGT. This codes for CASTNGYTEAFC.

A single count supports this clonotype. V and J are TRBV29-1 and TRBJ2-7, with D perhaps matching TRBD1 (6 bases). There are 13 residues in the CDR3. V was cut by 5 bases and J by 0 bases, with 11 bases left in between. Germline lookup yields CDR1 SQVTM and CDR2 ANQGSEA. The CDR3 DNA reads as TGCAGCGTTACAGGGCGAAACTCCTACGAGCAGTACTTC. It is translated as CSVTGRNSYEQYF.

The chain has TRBV12-3 or TRBV12-4 and TRBJ2-7; D ambiguous. With 5 bases removed from V and 2 bases from J, the gap between germline ends came to 7 bases. The CDR3 is made up of 12 amino acids. CDR3 in DNA: TGTGCCAGCAGTCCATCCACCTACGAGCAGTACTTC. It is translated as CASSPSTYEQYF.

The J gene is TRBJ2-7, the V gene TRBV7-2; TRBD2 might be the D (6 bases). The germline gives CDR1 SGHTA, CDR2 FQGNSA. The CDR3 consists of 14 residues. V shed 1 base and J shed 3 bases, with 10 bases lying between them. CDR3 in amino acids: CASSLGGTNYEQYF. The CDR3 nucleotides are TGTGCCAGCAGCTTAGGCGGGACCAACTACGAGCAGTACTTC.

The CDR3 spells CASSFSGDGTDTQYF. The CDR3 nucleotides read TGTGCCAGCAGCTTCTCGGGAGATGGCACAGATACGCAGTATTTT. The V and J genes are TRBV11-2 and TRBJ2-3; D is possibly TRBD2 (6 bases). V gave up 3 bases and J gave up 1 base, with 11 bases separating them. The germline V gene has CDR1 SGHAT and CDR2 FQNNGV. This CDR3 spans 15 amino acids.

This clonotype appeared many times. CDR3 coding DNA: TGCGCCAGCAGCCAAGGGTCACAGCCCTACGAGCAGTACTTC. It translates to CASSQGSQPYEQYF. The chain couples TRBV4-3 to TRBJ2-7; D uncertain. V was cut by 1 base and J by 2 bases, with 9 bases left in between. The CDR3 sequence is 14 residues long. Looked up from germline, CDR1 is LGHNA and CDR2 is YSLEER.

This sequence joins TRBV5-1 and TRBJ1-4; TRBD1 aligns across 8 bases. Unmatched junction bases numbered 0, after V lost 5 bases and J lost 0 bases. Germline lookup yields CDR1 SGHRS and CDR2 YFSETQ. The length of the CDR3 is 14 residues. CDR3: CASRQGATNEKLFF. CDR3 bases: TGCGCCAGCAGACAGGGGGCAACTAATGAAAAACTGTTTTTT.

V and J are TRBV29-1 and TRBJ1-1; maybe TRBD1 (5 bases). CDR1 is SQVTM and CDR2 is ANQGSEA in the germline V gene. The CDR3 length is 14 residues. V lost 6 bases to trimming and J lost 7 bases, with 21 bases between them. CDR3 sequence: CSVQPLPRVGEAFF. In nucleotides, the CDR3 is TGCAGCGTCCAACCCCTACCCAGGGTTGGTGAAGCTTTCTTT.

This clonotype was observed a handful of times. The V and J genes are TRBV10-2 and TRBJ2-7; the D is unclear. Trimming shortened V by 5 bases and J by 6 bases, and 17 bases separated the two germline ends. Germline V gene sequence: CDR1 WSHSY, CDR2 SAAADI. This CDR3 is 14 amino acids long. The CDR3 bases are TGCGCCAGCAGTTTTGGGCTAGAGGTAGGCGAGCAGTACTTC. Its protein product is CASSFGLEVGEQYF.

V is TRBV5-1 and J is TRBJ2-7; D possibly corresponds to TRBD1 (5 bases). Germline-derived CDR1 and CDR2 are SGHRS and YFSETQ. The V gene lost 2 bases and the J gene lost 6 bases, with 9 bases spanning the gap. This CDR3 is 12 amino acids long. The CDR3 here is CASSFDSAEQYF. CDR3 DNA: TGCGCCAGCAGCTTCGACAGTGCCGAGCAGTACTTC.

This chain connects TRBV19 to TRBJ2-2; 7 bases fit TRBD1. The CDR3 is made up of 16 amino acids. Trimming cost V 3 bases and J 4 bases; bases outside gene matches: 8. Germline CDR1 and CDR2: LNHDA and SQIVND (reference sequence). CDR3 sequence (DNA): TGTGCCAGTAGTATTGAAAAGGGACAGTTCACCGGGGAGCTGTTTTTT. It is translated as CASSIEKGQFTGELFF.

The V gene is TRBV7-9, the J gene TRBJ2-7; D perhaps matches TRBD1 (6 bases). The germline V gene has CDR1 SEHNR and CDR2 FQNEAQ (reference sequence). This CDR3 is built from 14 residues. With 5 bases removed from V and 7 bases from J, the gap between germline ends came to 18 bases. The CDR3 reads CASSQQGTRREQYF. The CDR3 DNA is TGTGCCAGCAGCCAACAGGGCACCCGGAGGGAGCAGTACTTC.

This clonotype came up a few times. This chain connects TRBV12-3 or TRBV12-4 to TRBJ2-7, with a possible D match to TRBD1 (6 bases). This CDR3 region has 11 residues. V gave up 5 bases and J gave up 12 bases, with 14 bases separating them. The chain's CDR3 is CASSQQGRLYF. The CDR3 DNA sequence: TGTGCCAGCAGTCAACAGGGACGGTTGTACTTC.